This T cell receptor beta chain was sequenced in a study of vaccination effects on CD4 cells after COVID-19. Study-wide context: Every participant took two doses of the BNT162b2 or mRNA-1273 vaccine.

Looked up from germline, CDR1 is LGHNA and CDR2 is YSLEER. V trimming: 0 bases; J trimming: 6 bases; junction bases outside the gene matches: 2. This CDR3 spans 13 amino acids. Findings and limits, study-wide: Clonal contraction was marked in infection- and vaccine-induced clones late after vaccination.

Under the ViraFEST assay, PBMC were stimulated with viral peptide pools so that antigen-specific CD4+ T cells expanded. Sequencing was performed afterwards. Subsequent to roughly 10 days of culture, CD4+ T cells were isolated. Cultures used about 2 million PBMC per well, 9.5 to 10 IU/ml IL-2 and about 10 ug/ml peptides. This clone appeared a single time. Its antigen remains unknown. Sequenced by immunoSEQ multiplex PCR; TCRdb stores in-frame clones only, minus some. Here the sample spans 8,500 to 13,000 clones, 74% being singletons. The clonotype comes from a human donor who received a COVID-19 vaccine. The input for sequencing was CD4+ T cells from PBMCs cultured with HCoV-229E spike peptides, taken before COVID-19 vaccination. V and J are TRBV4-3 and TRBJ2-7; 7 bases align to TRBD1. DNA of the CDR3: TGCGCCAGCAGCCAAGAATCAGGGGGCGAGCAGTACTTC. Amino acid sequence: CASSQESGGEQYF.